The 5 T cell receptor beta chains below all came from one sample that was sequenced in a study of regulatory T cells in long-lasting Graves disease. Time point given: newly diagnosed GD, antithyroid drugs for less than 3 months. RNA isolated from PBMCs was used to make the TCR library. Building of the TCR beta libraries involved iRepertoire HTBI primers and Arm-PCR of CDR3 regions. TCRdb re-analysed the multiplex PCR reads in MiXCR, keeping a single row per CDR3 protein. There are 450,000 to 700,000 distinct CDR3 sequences in the sample; approximately 13% occur only once, and under 10% lies in the top ten. These data also featured in a second study, about T cells in Graves' hyperthyroidism and ophthalmopathy.

The starting material was peripheral blood mononuclear cells (PBMCs), obtained at new diagnosis, from a patient treated with antithyroid drugs. Source of these receptors: a man aged 30 to 39 with Graves disease.

This clonotype has at least ten counts. The chain has TRBV20-1 and TRBJ2-5; D is perhaps TRBD1 (5 bases). Germline assignment: CDR1 DFQATT and CDR2 SNEGSKA (reference sequence). V lost 6 bases, J lost 5 bases, and 22 bases lay in between. The CDR3 length is 15 residues. The chain's CDR3 is CSATFLERPGETQYF. In DNA form, the CDR3 reads TGCAGTGCAACCTTTTTAGAAAGGCCAGGGGAGACCCAGTACTTC.

Note on this clonotype: A much larger clone lies a single base off, so this may be a read error. The V and J genes are TRBV13 and TRBJ2-3, with 7 bases matching TRBD2. Germline V gene data show CDR1 as PRHDT and CDR2 as FYEKMQ (reference sequence). The CDR3 contains 16 residues. For the CDR3, the DNA is TGTGCCAGCAGCACACGAGCGGCTAGCGGAACAGATACGCTGTATTTT. It encodes CASSTRAASGTDTLYF.

This clonotype was observed a few times. V usage is TRBV10-3 and J usage is TRBJ2-1; TRBD2 agrees at 10 bases. Trimming took 3 bases from V and 7 from J; bases not matched to a gene: 6. The CDR3 is made up of 15 amino acids. CDR1 and CDR2 from the germline V gene are ENHRY and SYGVKD. The CDR3 DNA follows: TGTGCCATCAGTGATTCTAGCGGGAGTTGGAATGAGCAGTTCTTC. Protein: CAISDSSGSWNEQFF.

This clonotype was recorded a few times. The CDR3 here is CASSQGTGPFYEQYF. CDR3 bases: TGTGCCAGCAGCCAGGGGACAGGGCCCTTCTACGAGCAGTACTTC. The genes are TRBV3-1 and TRBJ2-7, with 9 nucleotides matching TRBD1. Germline V lookup: CDR1 LGHDT, CDR2 YNNKEL (reference sequence). The CDR3 is made up of 15 amino acids. The V segment lost 3 bases and the J segment 3 bases; nucleotides outside the gene matches: 6.

This clonotype turned up a few times. The V and J genes are TRBV10-2 and TRBJ1-1; TRBD1 is a possible D gene (6 bases). V dropped 4 bases and J dropped 0 bases, with 12 bases sitting between them. This CDR3 region has 15 residues. Germline V gene data show CDR1 as WSHSY and CDR2 as SAAADI. This CDR3 is CASSVWGALNTEAFF. In nucleotides, the CDR3 is TGCGCCAGCAGTGTTTGGGGGGCATTGAACACTGAAGCTTTCTTT.